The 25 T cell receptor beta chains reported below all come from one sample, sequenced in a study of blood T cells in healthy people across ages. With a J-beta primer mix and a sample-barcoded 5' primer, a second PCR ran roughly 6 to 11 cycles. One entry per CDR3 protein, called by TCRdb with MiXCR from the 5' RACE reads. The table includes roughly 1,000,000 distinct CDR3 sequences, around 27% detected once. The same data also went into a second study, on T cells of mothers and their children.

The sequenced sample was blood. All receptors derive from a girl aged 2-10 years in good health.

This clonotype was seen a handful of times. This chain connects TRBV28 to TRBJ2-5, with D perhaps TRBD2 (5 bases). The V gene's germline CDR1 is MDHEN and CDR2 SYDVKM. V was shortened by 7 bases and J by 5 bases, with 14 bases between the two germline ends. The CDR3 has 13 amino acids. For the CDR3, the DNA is TGTGCCAGCAAGCTACCTTTAGCGGAGACCCAGTACTTC. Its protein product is CASKLPLAETQYF.

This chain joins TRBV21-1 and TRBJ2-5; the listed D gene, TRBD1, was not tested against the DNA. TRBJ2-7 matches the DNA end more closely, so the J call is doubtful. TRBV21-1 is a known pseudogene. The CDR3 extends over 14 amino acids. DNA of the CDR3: TGTGCCAGCAGCAAAGGCAGATTCCCCTACGAGCAGTACTTC. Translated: CASSKGRFPYEQYF.

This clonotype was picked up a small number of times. CDR3 DNA sequence: TGCAGCGTTGAGTTCGGCAGTACCTACAATGAGCAGTTCTTC. This codes for CSVEFGSTYNEQFF. V is TRBV29-1 and J is TRBJ2-1; D is undetermined. The CDR3 sequence is 14 residues long. CDR1 SQVTM and CDR2 ANQGSEA come from the germline V gene. The V end was cut by 3 bases, the J end by 2 bases, with 11 bases between.

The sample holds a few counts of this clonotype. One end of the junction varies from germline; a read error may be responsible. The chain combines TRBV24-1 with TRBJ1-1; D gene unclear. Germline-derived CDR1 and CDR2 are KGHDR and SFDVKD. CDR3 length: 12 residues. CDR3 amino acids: CASSDLNRGAFF. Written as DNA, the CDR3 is TGTGCCTCCAGTGATTTGAACAGAGGAGCTTTCTTT.

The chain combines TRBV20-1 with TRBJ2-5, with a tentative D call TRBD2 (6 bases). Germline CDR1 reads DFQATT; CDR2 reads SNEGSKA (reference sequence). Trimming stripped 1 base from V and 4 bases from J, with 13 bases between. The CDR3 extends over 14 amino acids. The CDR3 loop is CSARVGGMRETQYF. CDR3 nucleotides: TGCAGTGCTAGAGTTGGGGGGATGCGAGAGACCCAGTACTTC.

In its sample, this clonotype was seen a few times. The CDR3 region has the DNA TGTGCCAGCTGGAGGCGGGGGGCCTACGAGCAGTACTTC. The encoded protein is CASWRRGAYEQYF. The V gene is TRBV12-3 or TRBV12-4, the J gene TRBJ2-5, with 8 bases identical to TRBD2. The DNA end lines up better with TRBJ2-7; the J call may be wrong. The CDR3 consists of 13 residues.

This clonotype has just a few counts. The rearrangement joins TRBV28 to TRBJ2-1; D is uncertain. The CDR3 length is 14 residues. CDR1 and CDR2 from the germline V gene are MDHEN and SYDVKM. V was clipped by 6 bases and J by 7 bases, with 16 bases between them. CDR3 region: CASSLYSPTNEQFF. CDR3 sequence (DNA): TGTGCCAGCAGCCTGTACAGCCCTACAAATGAGCAGTTCTTC.

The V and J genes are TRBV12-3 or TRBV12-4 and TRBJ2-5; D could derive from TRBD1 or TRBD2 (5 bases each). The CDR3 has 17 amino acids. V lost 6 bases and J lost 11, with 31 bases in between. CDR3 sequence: CASSRGPGISNLEGQYF. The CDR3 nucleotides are TGTGCCAGCAGCCGAGGCCCTGGGATCAGTAACCTCGAGGGGCAGTACTTC.

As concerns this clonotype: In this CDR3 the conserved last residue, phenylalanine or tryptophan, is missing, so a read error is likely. The CDR3 DNA reads TGTGCCAGCAGCTTAATAGCGGCAAGCACAGATACGCAGTATCTT. The encoded protein is CASSLIAASTDTQYL. V is TRBV7-3 and J is TRBJ2-3, with D maybe TRBD2 (6 bases). Per germline, CDR1 SGHTA and CDR2 FQGTGA. The V and J ends lost 1 base and 0 bases respectively, with 8 bases between them. CDR3 length: 15 residues.

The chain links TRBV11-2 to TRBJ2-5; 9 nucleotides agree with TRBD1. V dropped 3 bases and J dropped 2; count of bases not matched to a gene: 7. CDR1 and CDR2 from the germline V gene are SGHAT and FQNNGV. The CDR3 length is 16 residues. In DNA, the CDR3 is TGTGCCAGCAGCTTCCCCCGGACAGGGGTTCAAGAGACCCAGTACTTC. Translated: CASSFPRTGVQETQYF. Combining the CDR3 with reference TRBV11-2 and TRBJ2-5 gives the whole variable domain EAGVAQSPRYKIIEKRQSVAFWCNPISGHATLYWYQQILGQGPKLLIQFQNNGVVDDSQLPKDRFSAERLKGVDSTLKIQPAKLEDSAVYLCASSFPRTGVQETQYFGPGTRLLVL.

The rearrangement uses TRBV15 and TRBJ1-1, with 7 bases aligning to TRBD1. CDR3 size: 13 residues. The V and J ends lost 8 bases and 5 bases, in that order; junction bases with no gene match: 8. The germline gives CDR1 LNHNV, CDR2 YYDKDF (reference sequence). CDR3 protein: CATLYRGLTEAFF. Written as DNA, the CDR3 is TGTGCCACCTTGTACAGGGGATTAACTGAAGCTTTCTTT.

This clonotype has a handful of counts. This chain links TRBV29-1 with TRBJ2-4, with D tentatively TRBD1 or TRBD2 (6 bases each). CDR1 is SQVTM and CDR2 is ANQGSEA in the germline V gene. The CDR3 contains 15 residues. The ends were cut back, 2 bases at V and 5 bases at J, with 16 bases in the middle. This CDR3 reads CSVERGEEEENIQYF. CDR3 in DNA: TGCAGCGTTGAAAGGGGGGAGGAGGAAGAAAACATTCAGTACTTC.

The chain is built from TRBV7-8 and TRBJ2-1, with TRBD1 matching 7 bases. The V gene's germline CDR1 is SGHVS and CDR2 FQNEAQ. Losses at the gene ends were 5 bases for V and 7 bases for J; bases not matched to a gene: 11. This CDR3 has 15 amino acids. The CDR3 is CASSTTGVRVNEQFF. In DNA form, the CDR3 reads TGTGCCAGCAGCACCACAGGGGTAAGGGTTAATGAGCAGTTCTTC.

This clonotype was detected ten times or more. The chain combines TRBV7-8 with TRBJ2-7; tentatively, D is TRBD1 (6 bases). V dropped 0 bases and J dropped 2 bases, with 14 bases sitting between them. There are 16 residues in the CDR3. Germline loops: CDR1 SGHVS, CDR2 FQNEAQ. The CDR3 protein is CASSLAGTTVAYEQYF. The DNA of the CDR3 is TGTGCCAGCAGCTTAGCGGGGACAACTGTCGCCTACGAGCAGTACTTC. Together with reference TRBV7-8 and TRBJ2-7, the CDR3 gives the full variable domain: GAGVSQSPRYKVAKRGQDVALRCDPISGHVSLFWYQQALGQGPEFLTYFQNEAQLDKSGLPSDRFFAERPEGSVSTLKIQRTQQEDSAVYLCASSLAGTTVAYEQYFGPGTRLTVT.

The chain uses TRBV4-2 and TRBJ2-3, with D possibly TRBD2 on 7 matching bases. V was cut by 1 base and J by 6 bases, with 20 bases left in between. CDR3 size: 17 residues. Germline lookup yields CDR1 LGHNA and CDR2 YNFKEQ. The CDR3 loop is CASSQGGAGAPGDTQYF. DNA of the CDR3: TGTGCCAGCAGCCAAGGCGGTGCGGGGGCCCCGGGGGATACGCAGTATTTT.

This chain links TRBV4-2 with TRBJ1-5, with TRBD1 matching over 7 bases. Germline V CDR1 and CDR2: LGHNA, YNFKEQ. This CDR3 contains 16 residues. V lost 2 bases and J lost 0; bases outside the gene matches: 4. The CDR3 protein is CASSQSGTDSNQPQHF. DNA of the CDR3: TGTGCCAGCAGCCAATCCGGGACAGATAGCAATCAGCCCCAGCATTTT.

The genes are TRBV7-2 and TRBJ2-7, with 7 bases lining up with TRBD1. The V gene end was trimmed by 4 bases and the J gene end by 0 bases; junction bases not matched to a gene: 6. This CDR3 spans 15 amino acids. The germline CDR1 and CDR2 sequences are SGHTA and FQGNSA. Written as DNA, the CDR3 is TGTGCCAGCAGCTCTGGACAGGATTTCTCCTACGAGCAGTACTTC. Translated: CASSSGQDFSYEQYF.

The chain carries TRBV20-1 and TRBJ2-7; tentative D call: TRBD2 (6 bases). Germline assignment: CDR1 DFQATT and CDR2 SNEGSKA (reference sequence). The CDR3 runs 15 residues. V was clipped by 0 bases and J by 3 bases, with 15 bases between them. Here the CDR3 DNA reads TGCAGTGCTAGAGATGCGAGGGGTAGCGGCTACGAGCAGTACTTC. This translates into CSARDARGSGYEQYF.

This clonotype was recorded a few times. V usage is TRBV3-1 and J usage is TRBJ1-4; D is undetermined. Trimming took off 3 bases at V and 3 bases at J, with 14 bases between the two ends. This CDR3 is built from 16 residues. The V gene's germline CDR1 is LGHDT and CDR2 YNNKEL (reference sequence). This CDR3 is CASSHQMARSNEKLFF. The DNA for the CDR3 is TGTGCCAGCAGCCACCAAATGGCTAGGTCTAATGAAAAACTGTTTTTT.

The CDR3 is CSARDALAGGKNIQYF. As DNA, the CDR3 is TGCAGTGCTAGGGATGCACTAGCGGGGGGAAAAAACATTCAGTACTTC. The chain joins TRBV20-1 to TRBJ2-4, with 12 positions matching TRBD2. Germline V CDR1 and CDR2: DFQATT, SNEGSKA (reference sequence). This CDR3 is 16 amino acids long. The ends lost 3 bases at V and 4 bases at J; junction bases unmatched: 7.

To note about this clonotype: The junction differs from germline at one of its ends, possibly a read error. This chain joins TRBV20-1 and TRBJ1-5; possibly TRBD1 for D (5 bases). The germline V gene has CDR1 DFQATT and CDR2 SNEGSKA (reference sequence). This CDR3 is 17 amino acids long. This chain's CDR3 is CSAGDGDLTARDQPQHF. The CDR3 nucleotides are TGCAGTGCTGGAGATGGGGATTTGACAGCGAGGGATCAGCCCCAGCATTTT.

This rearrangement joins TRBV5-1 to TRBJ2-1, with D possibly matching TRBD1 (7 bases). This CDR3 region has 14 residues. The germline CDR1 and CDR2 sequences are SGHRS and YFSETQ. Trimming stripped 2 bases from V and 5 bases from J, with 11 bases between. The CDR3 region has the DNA TGCGCCAGCAGCTTCGGAGGGACAGACAATGAGCAGTTCTTC. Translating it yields CASSFGGTDNEQFF.

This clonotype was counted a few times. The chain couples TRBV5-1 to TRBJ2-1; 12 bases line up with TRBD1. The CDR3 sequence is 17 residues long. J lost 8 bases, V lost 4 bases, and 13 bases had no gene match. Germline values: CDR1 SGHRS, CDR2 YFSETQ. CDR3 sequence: CASSPKAGTGGLDEQFF. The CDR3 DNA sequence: TGCGCCAGCAGCCCTAAGGCGGGGACAGGGGGCTTGGATGAGCAGTTCTTC.

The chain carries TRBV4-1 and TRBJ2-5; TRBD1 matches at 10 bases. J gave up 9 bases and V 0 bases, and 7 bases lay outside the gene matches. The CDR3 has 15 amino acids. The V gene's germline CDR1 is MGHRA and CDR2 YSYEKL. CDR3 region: CASSQEGTGVMAQYF. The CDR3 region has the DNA TGCGCCAGCAGCCAAGAAGGGACAGGGGTAATGGCCCAGTACTTC.

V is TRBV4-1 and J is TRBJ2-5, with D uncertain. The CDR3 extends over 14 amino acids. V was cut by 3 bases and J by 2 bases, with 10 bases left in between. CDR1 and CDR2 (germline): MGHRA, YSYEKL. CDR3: CASSHPGIQETQYF. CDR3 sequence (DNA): TGCGCCAGCAGCCATCCTGGGATTCAAGAGACCCAGTACTTC.